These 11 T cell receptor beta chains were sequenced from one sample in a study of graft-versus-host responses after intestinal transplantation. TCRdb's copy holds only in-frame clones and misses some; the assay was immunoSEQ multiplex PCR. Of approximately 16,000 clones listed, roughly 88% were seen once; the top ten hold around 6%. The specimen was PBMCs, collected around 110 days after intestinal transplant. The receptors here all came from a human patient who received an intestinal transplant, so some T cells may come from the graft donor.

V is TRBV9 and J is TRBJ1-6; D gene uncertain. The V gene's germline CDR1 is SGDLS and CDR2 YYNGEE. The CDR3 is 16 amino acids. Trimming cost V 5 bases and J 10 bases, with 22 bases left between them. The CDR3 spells CASSNTGSPGGSPLHF. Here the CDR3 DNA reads TGTGCCAGCAGTAACACGGGCAGCCCGGGTGGGTCACCCCTCCACTTT.

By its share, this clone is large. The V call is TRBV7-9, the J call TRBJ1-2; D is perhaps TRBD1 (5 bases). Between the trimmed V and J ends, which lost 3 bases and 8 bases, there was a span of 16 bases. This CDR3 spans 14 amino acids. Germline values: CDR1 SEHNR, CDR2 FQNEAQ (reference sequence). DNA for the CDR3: TGTGCCAGCAGCTTCCCGGGCGGGGCGCGGGGCTACACCTTC. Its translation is CASSFPGGARGYTF.

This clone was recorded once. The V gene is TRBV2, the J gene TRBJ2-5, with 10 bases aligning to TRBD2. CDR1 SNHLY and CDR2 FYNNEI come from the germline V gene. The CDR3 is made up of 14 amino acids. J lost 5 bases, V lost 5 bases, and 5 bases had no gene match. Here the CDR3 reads CASSSGRVGETQYF. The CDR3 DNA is TGTGCCAGCAGTAGCGGGAGGGTAGGGGAGACCCAGTACTTC.

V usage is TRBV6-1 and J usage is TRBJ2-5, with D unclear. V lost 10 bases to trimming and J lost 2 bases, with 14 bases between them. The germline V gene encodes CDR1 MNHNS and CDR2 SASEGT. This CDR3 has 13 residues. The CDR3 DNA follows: TGTGCCACCCTTGAAGACCCGCAAGAGACCCAGTACTTC. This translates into CATLEDPQETQYF.

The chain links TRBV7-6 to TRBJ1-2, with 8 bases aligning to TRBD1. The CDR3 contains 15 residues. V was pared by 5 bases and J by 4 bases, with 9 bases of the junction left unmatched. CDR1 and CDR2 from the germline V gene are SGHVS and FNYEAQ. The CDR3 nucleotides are TGTGCCAGCAGCCCCGCGGACAGGGCGGGCTATGGCTACACCTTC. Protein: CASSPADRAGYGYTF.

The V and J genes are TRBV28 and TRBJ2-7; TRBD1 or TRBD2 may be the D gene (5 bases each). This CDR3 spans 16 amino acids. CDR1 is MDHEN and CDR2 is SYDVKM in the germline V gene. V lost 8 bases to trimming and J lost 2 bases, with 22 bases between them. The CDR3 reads CASAPRYVRGAYEQYF. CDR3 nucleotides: TGTGCCAGCGCCCCCAGGTACGTGAGAGGGGCCTACGAGCAGTACTTC.

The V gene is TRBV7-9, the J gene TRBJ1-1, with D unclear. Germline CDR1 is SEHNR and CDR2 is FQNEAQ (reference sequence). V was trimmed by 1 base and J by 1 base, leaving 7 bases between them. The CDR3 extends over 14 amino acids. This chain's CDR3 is CASSLETANTEAFF. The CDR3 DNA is TGTGCCAGCAGCTTAGAAACAGCGAACACTGAAGCTTTCTTT.

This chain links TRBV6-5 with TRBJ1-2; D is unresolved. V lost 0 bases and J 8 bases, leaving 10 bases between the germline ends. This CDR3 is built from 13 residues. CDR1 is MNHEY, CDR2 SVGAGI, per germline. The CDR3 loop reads CASSYSPPRGYTF. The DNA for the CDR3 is TGTGCCAGCAGTTACTCGCCCCCACGGGGCTACACCTTC.

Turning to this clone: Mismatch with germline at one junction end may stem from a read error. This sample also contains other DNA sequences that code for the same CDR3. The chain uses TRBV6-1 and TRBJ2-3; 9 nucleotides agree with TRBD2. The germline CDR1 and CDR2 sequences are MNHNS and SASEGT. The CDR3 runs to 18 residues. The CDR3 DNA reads TGCGCCAGCAGTGAAGAAATGGGGCGGGGGGGCGGCACAGATACGCAGTATTTT. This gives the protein CASSEEMGRGGGTDTQYF.

In DNA form, the CDR3 reads TGTGCCAGCAGTTTATACGGAAGGAGGTGGGAAGGGACAGATACGCAGTATTTT. It yields the protein CASSLYGRRWEGTDTQYF. The chain carries TRBV27 and TRBJ2-3; a possible D gene is TRBD2 (5 bases). CDR1 is MNHEY and CDR2 is SMNVEV in the germline V gene (reference sequence). The CDR3 covers 18 residues. The germline V and J ends were trimmed by 1 base and 3 bases, with 20 bases remaining between them.

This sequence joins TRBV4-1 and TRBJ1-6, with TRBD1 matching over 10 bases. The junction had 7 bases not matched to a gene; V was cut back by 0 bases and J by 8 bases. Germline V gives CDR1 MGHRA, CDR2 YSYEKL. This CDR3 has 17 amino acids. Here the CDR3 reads CASSQDYRDRGYSPLHF. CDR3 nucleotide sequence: TGCGCCAGCAGCCAAGATTACCGGGACAGGGGTTATTCACCCCTCCACTTT.